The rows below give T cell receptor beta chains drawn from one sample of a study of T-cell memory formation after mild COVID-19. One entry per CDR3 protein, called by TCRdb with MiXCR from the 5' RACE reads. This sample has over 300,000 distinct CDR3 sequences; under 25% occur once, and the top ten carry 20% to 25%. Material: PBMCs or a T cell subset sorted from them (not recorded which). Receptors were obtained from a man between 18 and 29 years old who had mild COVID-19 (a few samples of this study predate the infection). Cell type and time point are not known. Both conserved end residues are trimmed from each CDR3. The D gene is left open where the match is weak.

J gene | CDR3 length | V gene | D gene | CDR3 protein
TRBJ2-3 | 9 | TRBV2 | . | AGRTSGTQY
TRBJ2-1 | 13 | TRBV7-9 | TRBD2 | ASSPPGGAYNEQF
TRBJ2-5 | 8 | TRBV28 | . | ATKQETQY
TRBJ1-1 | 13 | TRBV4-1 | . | ASSQGGFGDTEAF
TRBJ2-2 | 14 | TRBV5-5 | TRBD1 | ASRVNRGSNTGELF
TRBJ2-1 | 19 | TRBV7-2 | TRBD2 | ASSYPSPASGGPRSYNEQF
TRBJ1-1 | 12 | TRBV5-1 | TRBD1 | ASSPGGGESEAF
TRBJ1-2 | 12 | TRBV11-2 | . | ASSLYVGTGGYT
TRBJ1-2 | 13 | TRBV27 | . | ASSLGPTADIGYT
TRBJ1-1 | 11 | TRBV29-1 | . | SVGFRGNTEAF
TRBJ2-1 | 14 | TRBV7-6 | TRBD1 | ASSLESGGLYNEQF
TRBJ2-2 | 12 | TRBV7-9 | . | ASSPRSNTGELF
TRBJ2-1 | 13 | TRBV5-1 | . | ASSGGAGSYNEQF
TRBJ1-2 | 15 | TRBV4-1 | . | ASSQVVSSAGNYGYT
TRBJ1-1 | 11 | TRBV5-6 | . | ASSLVEGPEAF
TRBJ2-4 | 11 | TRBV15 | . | ATSRTPGEIQY
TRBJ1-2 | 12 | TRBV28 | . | ASSFLTATYGYT
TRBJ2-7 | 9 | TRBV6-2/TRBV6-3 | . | ASSYLGEQY
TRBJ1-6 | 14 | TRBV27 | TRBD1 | ASSPRDRGYNSPLH
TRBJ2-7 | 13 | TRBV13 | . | ASSWETGEAYEQY
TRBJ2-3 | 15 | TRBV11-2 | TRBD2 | ASSSRLAGGNSDTQY
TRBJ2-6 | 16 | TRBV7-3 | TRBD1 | ASSPRQGAGTGANVLT
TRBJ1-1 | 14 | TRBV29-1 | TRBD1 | SVPPGDRGQNTEAF
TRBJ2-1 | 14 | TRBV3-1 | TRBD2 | ASRLSGLAGYNEQF
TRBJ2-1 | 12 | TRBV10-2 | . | ASSGDGTFNEQF
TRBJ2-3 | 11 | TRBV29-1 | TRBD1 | STGTGSTDTQY
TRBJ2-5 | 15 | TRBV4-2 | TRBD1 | ASSQEGQGTYQETQY
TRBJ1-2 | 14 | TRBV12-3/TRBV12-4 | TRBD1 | ASRGAGTGGLWGYT
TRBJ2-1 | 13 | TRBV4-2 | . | ASSQAGYRYDEQF
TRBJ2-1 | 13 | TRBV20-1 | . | SARDERGLGNEQF
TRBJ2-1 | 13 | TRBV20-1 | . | SATRSAPQNNEQF
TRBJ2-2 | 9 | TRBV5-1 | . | ASSLPGELF
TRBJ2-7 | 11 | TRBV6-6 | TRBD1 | ATSLGTGQEQY
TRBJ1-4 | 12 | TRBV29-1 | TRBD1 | SVERRGRDEKLF
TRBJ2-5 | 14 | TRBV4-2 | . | ASSLSGPKFQETQY
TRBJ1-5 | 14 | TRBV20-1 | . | SALPPQGRRNQPQH
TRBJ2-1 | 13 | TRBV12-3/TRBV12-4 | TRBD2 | ASSQSGGPNNEQF
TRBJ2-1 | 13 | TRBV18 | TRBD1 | ASSPGTGNKDEQF
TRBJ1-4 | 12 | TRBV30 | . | AWLQTLGGEKLF
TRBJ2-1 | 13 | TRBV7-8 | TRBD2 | ASSVGLASYNEQF
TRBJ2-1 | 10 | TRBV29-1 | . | SVQGPHNEQF
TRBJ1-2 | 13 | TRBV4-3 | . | ASSQDRAPYYGYT
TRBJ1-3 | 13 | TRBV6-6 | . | ASSYQGTSGNTIY
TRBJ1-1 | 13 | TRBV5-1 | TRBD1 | ASSDRDRGNTEAF
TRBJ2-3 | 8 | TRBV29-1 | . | SVLLDTQY
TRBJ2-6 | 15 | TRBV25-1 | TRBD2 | ASSEAGVLSGANVLT
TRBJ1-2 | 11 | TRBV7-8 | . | ASSPGTNSGYT
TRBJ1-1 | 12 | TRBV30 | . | AWSGRKLRTEAF